This TCR beta chain was found in a study of regulatory T cells in long-lasting Graves disease. Study overall: Positivity for TSH receptor antibodies plus over 5 years of antithyroid drugs meant persistent Graves' disease.

Arm-PCR of CDR3 regions and iRepertoire HTBI primers were used to build TCR beta libraries. TCRdb itself ran the multiplex PCR reads through MiXCR, one entry per CDR3 protein. The table lists over 650,000 distinct CDR3 sequences, around 30% of them singletons. The time point is: persistent/refractory GD, antithyroid drugs over 5 years with positive TRAb. RNA extracted from PBMCs served as the sequencing template. American Thyroid Association guidelines served as the basis for diagnosing Graves' disease. About this clonotype itself: Its specificity is unknown.

Study observations and caveats: Persistent disease samples used TRBV28, TRBJ1-2 and TRBJ2-5 preferentially. TCR diversity was lower in persistent Graves' patients (versus newly diagnosed ones).

The ends were cut back, 4 bases at V and 5 bases at J, with 14 bases in the middle. CDR1 and CDR2 from the germline V gene are LGHDT and YNNKEL (reference sequence). This CDR3 has 14 amino acids. Material: peripheral blood mononuclear cells (PBMCs), obtained when the disease was refractory, from a patient treated with antithyroid drugs. The sequence was obtained from a female donor with Graves disease. The rearrangement uses TRBV3-1 and TRBJ1-1, with D maybe TRBD1 (5 bases). The CDR3 sequence is CASSPVVGETEAFF. In DNA, the CDR3 is TGTGCCAGCAGCCCCGTAGTAGGGGAAACTGAAGCTTTCTTT.